The T cell receptor (beta chain) under discussion was sequenced for a study of shared clonotypes between healthy human individuals. TCRdb's copy holds only in-frame clones and misses some; the assay was immunoSEQ multiplex PCR. The repertoire consists of 1,500,000 or so clones, with 98% occurring once and the leading ten covering roughly 0.35%. V shed 4 bases, J shed 5 bases, and the junction held 4 bases outside the gene matches. The V gene's germline CDR1 is SGHVS and CDR2 FQNEAQ. The CDR3 runs to 14 residues. This receptor was taken from a man aged 25-45 years in good health. The V gene is TRBV7-8, the J gene TRBJ1-4; 7 nucleotides line up with TRBD1. Sequenced material: naive CD4+ T cells sorted from blood. Subset meaning: CD45RA+ positively selected. The CDR3 loop reads CASSSTTGNEKLFF. The CDR3 coding sequence is TGTGCCAGCAGCTCGACGACAGGGAATGAAAAACTGTTTTTT.